A selection of T cell receptor beta chains follows, all from one sample in a study of T cell repertoires in cytomegalovirus infection. These receptors are not linked to any known antigen. TCRdb processed the reads anew with MiXCR; each CDR3 protein has one entry. In the table there are about 340,000 distinct CDR3 sequences, 29% of which are singletons. The material sequenced was cultured PBMCs, taken from culture after CMV antigen stimulation. The receptors were sampled from a human donor in good health (CMV status not recorded). Some clones in this sample may be carry-over from other donors' samples. Each CDR3 is given with its conserved first and last residue. A D gene is named only where the DNA matches it firmly. Clone size appears in some rows only: once, few, many, or a class for an expanded clone.

>few|TRBJ1-2|-|17|TRBV6-1
CASSDYYMTGQNYGYTF
TGTGCCAGCAGTGACTATTATATGACAGGCCAAAACTATGGCTACACCTTC
>many|TRBJ1-2|-|10|TRBV7-2
CASSFYGYTF
TGTGCCAGCAGCTTCTATGGCTACACCTTC
>-|TRBJ2-7|-|12|TRBV2
CASSDLEYEQYF
TGTGCCAGCAGTGATCTGGAGTACGAGCAGTACTTC
>few|TRBJ1-1|-|14|TRBV20-1
CSAMLLGSNTEAFF
TGCAGTGCTATGCTTCTTGGCTCGAACACTGAAGCTTTCTTT
>-|TRBJ2-1|-|15|TRBV7-3
CASSRDFSSYNEQFF
TGTGCCAGCAGTCGGGACTTTAGCTCCTACAATGAGCAGTTCTTC
>-|TRBJ2-1|TRBD2|17|TRBV29-1
CSVVGLAGGSSYNEQFF
TGCAGCGTTGTAGGACTAGCGGGGGGGAGCTCCTACAATGAGCAGTTCTTC
>few|TRBJ2-5|-|13|TRBV10-3
CAIGGGGRETQYF
TGTGCCATCGGGGGCGGGGGCCGAGAGACCCAGTACTTC
>-|TRBJ2-4|TRBD2|17|TRBV19
CASKVTSGALAKNIQYF
TGTGCCAGTAAGGTGACTAGCGGTGCTCTAGCCAAAAACATTCAGTACTTC
>-|TRBJ2-5|TRBD2|18|TRBV18
CASSPRERGSQIQETQYF
TGTGCCAGCTCACCGAGGGAGCGGGGATCTCAAATACAAGAGACCCAGTACTTC
>-|TRBJ1-3|TRBD1|13|TRBV10-3
CAAQTGPGNTIYF
TGTGCCGCCCAGACAGGGCCGGGAAACACCATATATTTT
>many|TRBJ1-1|-|16|TRBV7-2
CASSLVRGTTNTEAFF
TGTGCCAGCAGCTTAGTAAGGGGGACTACGAACACTGAAGCTTTCTTT
>-|TRBJ1-4|-|15|TRBV19
CASSIVSSRNEKLFF
TGTGCCAGTAGTATCGTATCCAGCCGTAATGAAAAACTGTTTTTT
>-|TRBJ1-1|-|13|TRBV7-3
CASSLTGITEAFF
TGTGCCAGCAGCCTAACAGGGATTACTGAAGCTTTCTTT
>-|TRBJ1-6|-|14|TRBV7-6
CATTLPESNSPLHF
TGTGCCACCACCCTCCCGGAGTCTAATTCACCCCTCCACTTT
>few|TRBJ2-5|TRBD2|17|TRBV6-6
CASSYPRLAGEEETQYF
TGTGCCAGCAGTTACCCCAGACTAGCGGGAGAAGAAGAGACCCAGTACTTC
>few|TRBJ1-2|-|13|TRBV7-8
CASSLARPQGYTF
TGTGCCAGCAGCTTAGCCAGACCTCAAGGCTACACCTTC
>-|TRBJ2-3|TRBD2|16|TRBV2
CASSVAGTSSPDTQYF
TGTGCCAGCAGTGTGGCCGGGACTAGCTCCCCAGATACGCAGTATTTT
>few|TRBJ1-2|TRBD1|17|TRBV12-3/TRBV12-4
CASSSPDRGLANYGYTF
TGTGCCAGCAGTTCCCCGGACAGGGGGCTTGCCAACTATGGCTACACCTTC
>-|TRBJ1-1|TRBD1|14|TRBV2
CASSEDRGRVQAFF
TGTGCCAGCAGTGAGGACAGGGGGCGCGTTCAAGCTTTCTTT
>many|TRBJ2-3|TRBD2|16|TRBV20-1
CSAWTSGGAVTDTQYF
TGCAGTGCTTGGACTAGCGGGGGGGCGGTGACAGATACGCAGTATTTT
>once|TRBJ2-5|-|12|TRBV5-6
CASSRAVETQYF
TGTGCCAGCAGCCGGGCTGTGGAGACCCAGTACTTC
>few|TRBJ2-3|TRBD2|17|TRBV12-3/TRBV12-4
CASSPGSGRGMTDTQYF
TGTGCCAGCAGCCCCGGTTCCGGGAGGGGGATGACAGATACGCAGTATTTT
>many|TRBJ2-5|-|16|TRBV7-8
CASSLPTGEGQETQYF
TGTGCCAGCAGCCTCCCGACCGGAGAGGGACAAGAGACCCAGTACTTC
>few|TRBJ2-3|-|14|TRBV11-3
CASSTGRGLDTQYF
TGTGCCAGCAGCACGGGACGGGGATTAGATACGCAGTATTTT
>-|TRBJ2-1|-|15|TRBV15
CATSPLSAGYNEQFF
TGTGCCACCAGCCCCCTCAGCGCCGGCTACAATGAGCAGTTCTTC
>few|TRBJ1-1|-|13|TRBV27
CASINPRVTEAFF
TGTGCCAGCATTAATCCCAGGGTGACTGAAGCTTTCTTT
>-|TRBJ1-5|-|13|TRBV10-3
CAISVGQNQPQHF
TGTGCCATCAGTGTCGGACAGAATCAGCCCCAGCATTTT
>-|TRBJ1-2|TRBD1|12|TRBV29-1
CSVDDRGDGYTF
TGCAGCGTCGACGACAGGGGGGATGGCTACACCTTC
>few|TRBJ1-1|TRBD1|15|TRBV5-1
CASSPDLSGGTEAFF
TGCGCCAGCAGCCCGGACCTCTCAGGGGGCACTGAAGCTTTCTTT
>-|TRBJ2-3|TRBD2|18|TRBV7-8
CASSRALAGAPGTDTQYF
TGTGCCAGCAGCAGAGCCCTAGCGGGGGCCCCGGGAACAGATACGCAGTATTTT
>-|TRBJ1-1|TRBD1|12|TRBV7-9
CASRSPGQEAFF
TGTGCCAGCAGGTCCCCGGGACAGGAAGCTTTCTTT
>-|TRBJ1-1|-|15|TRBV7-9
CASSPDRRLNTEAFF
TGTGCCAGCAGCCCCGACAGAAGGCTTAACACTGAAGCTTTCTTT
>many|TRBJ1-4|-|15|TRBV7-2
CASSLQPATNEKLFF
TGTGCCAGCAGCTTACAGCCTGCAACTAATGAAAAACTGTTTTTT
>-|TRBJ2-1|TRBD2|16|TRBV19
CASSILRLAGGDEQFF
TGTGCCAGTAGTATCCTTAGACTAGCGGGAGGCGATGAGCAGTTCTTC
>-|TRBJ1-4|TRBD1|14|TRBV5-4
CASSSQGANEKLFF
TGTGCCAGCAGCTCACAGGGGGCTAATGAAAAACTGTTTTTT
>-|TRBJ2-1|-|20|TRBV28
CASSSLTPMRGQWGNNEQFF
TGTGCCAGCAGTTCCCTTACCCCCATGCGCGGCCAATGGGGTAACAATGAGCAGTTCTTC
>-|TRBJ1-6|TRBD1|14|TRBV18
CASSSGTDDSPLHF
TGTGCCAGCTCATCAGGGACAGATGATTCACCCCTCCACTTT
>-|TRBJ2-5|-|14|TRBV7-8
CASSFYREKETQYF
TGTGCCAGCAGCTTCTACAGGGAGAAGGAGACCCAGTACTTC
>many|TRBJ1-2|TRBD1|16|TRBV7-2
CASSPDRGRIYYGYTF
TGTGCCAGCAGCCCAGACAGGGGGCGAATTTACTATGGCTACACCTTC
>-|TRBJ2-3|-|11|TRBV27
CASRATDTQYF
TGTGCCAGCAGAGCCACAGATACGCAGTATTTT
>-|TRBJ2-5|-|12|TRBV6-1
CASSESGETQYF
TGTGCCAGCAGTGAATCTGGAGAGACCCAGTACTTC